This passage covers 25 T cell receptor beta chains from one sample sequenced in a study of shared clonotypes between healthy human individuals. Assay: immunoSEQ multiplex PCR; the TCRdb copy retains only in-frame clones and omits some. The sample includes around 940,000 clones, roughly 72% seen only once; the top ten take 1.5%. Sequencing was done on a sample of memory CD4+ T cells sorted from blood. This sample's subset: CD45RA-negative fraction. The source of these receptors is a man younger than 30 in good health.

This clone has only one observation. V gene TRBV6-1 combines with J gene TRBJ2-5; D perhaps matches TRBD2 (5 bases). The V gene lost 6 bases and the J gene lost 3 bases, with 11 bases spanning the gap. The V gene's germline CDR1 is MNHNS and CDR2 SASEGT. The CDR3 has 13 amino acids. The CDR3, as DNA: TGTGCCAGCAGCCGGGGTCCCAAAGAGACCCAGTACTTC. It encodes CASSRGPKETQYF.

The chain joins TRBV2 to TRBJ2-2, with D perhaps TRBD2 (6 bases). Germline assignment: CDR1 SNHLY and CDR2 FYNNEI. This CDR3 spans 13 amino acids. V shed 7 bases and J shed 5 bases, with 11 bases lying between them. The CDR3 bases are TGTGCCAGCAAAACGGGAGTGACCGGGGAGCTGTTTTTT. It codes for CASKTGVTGELFF.

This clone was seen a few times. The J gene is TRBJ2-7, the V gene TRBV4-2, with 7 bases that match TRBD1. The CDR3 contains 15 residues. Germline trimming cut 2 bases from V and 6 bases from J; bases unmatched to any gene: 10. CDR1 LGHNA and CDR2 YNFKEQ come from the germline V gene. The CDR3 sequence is CASSQTAQGNGEQYF. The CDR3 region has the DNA TGTGCCAGCAGCCAAACCGCACAGGGGAACGGCGAGCAGTACTTC.

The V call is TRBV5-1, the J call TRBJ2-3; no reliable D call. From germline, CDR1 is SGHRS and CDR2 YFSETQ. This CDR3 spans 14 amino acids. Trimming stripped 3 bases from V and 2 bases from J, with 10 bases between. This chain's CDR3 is CASSSGRTTDTQYF. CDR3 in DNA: TGCGCCAGCAGCTCCGGGCGAACCACAGATACGCAGTATTTT.

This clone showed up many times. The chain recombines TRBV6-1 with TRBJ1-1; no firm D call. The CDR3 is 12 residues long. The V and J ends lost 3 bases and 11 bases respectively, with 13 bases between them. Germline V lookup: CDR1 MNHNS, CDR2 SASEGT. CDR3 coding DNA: TGTGCCAGCAGTGAGGCAGTCTGGTACGCTTTCTTT. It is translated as CASSEAVWYAFF.

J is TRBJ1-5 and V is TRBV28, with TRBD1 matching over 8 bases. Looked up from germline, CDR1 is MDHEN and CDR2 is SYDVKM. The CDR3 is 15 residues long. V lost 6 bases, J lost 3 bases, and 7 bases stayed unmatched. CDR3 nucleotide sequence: TGTGCCAGCAGGCGCGGGACAGGACCCAATCAGCCCCAGCATTTT. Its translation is CASRRGTGPNQPQHF.

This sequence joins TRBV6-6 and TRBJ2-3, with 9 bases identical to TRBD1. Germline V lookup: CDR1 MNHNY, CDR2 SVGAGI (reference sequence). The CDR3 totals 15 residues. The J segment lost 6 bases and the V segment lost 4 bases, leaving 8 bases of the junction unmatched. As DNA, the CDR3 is TGTGCCAGCAGTTCACCGGGACAGGGTGTGGATACGCAGTATTTT. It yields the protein CASSSPGQGVDTQYF.

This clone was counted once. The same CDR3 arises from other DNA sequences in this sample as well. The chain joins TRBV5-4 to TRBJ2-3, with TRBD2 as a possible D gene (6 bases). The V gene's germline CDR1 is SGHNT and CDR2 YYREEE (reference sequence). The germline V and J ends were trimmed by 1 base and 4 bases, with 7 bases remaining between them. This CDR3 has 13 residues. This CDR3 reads CASSLTGADTQYF. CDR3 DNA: TGTGCCAGCAGCTTGACGGGAGCAGATACGCAGTATTTT.

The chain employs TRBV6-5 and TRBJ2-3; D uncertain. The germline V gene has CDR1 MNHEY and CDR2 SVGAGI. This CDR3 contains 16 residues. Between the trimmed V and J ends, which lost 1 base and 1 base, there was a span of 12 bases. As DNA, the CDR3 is TGTGCCAGCAGTTACTTTTCCCCCCGCGGCACAGATACGCAGTATTTT. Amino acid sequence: CASSYFSPRGTDTQYF.

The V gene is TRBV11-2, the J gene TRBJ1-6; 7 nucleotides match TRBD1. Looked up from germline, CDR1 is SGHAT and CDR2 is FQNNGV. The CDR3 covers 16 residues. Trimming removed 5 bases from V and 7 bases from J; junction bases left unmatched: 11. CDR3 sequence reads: CASSKEGAQPNSPLHF. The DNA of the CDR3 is TGTGCCAGCAGCAAGGAGGGGGCGCAGCCGAATTCACCCCTCCACTTT.

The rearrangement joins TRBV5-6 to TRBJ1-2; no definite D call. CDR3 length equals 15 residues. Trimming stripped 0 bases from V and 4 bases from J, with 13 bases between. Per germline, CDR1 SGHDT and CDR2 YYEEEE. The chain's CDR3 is CASSLGPTSGYGYTF. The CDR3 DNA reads TGTGCCAGCAGCTTGGGACCGACAAGCGGCTATGGCTACACCTTC.

CDR3 in amino acids: CASSLSGFGDTQYF. The DNA of the CDR3 is TGCGCCAGCAGCTTGTCTGGGTTTGGGGATACGCAGTATTTT. This chain connects TRBV5-1 to TRBJ2-3; unclear D gene. From germline, CDR1 is SGHRS and CDR2 YFSETQ. With 1 base removed from V and 6 bases from J, the gap between germline ends came to 12 bases. The CDR3 is made up of 14 amino acids.

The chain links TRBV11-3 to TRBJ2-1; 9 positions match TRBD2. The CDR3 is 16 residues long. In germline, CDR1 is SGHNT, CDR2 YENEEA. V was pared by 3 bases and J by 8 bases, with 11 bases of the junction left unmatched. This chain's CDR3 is CASSLGLSGGQDEQFF. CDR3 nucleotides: TGTGCCAGCAGCTTGGGCCTTAGCGGGGGTCAGGATGAGCAGTTCTTC.

Written as DNA, the CDR3 is TGTGCCAGCAGCTTAAGTTGGGGGAGCAATCAGCCCCAGCATTTT. This translates into CASSLSWGSNQPQHF. The J gene is TRBJ1-5, the V gene TRBV7-2; tentative D call: TRBD1 (5 bases). CDR1 and CDR2 (germline): SGHTA, FQGNSA. Trimming pared 2 bases from V and 1 base from J, leaving 9 bases between. CDR3 length equals 15 residues.

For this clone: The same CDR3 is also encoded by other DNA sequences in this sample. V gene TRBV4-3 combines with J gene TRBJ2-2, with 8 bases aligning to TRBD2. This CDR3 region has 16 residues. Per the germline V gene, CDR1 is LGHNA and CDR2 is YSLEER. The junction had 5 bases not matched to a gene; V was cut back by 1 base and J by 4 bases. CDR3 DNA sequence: TGCGCCAGCAGCCAAGGGCTAGCGGGTCTCACCGGGGAGCTGTTTTTT. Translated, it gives CASSQGLAGLTGELFF.

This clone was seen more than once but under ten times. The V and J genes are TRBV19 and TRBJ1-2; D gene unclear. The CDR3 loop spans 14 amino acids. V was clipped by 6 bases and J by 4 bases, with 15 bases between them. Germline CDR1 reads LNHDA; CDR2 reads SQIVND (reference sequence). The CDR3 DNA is TGTGCCAGTAGAAGCCCCTCGGAGGGCTATGGCTACACCTTC. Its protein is CASRSPSEGYGYTF.

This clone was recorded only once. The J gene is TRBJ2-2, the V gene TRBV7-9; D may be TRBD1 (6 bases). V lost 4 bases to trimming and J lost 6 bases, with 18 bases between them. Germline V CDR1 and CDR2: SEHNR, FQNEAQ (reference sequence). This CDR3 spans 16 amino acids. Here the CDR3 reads CASSSALQGLAGELFF. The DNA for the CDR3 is TGTGCCAGCAGCTCGGCACTCCAGGGGTTGGCCGGGGAGCTGTTTTTT.

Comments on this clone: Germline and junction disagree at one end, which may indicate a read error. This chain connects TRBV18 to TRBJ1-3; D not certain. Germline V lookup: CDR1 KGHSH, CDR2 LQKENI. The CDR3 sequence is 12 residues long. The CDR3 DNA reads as TGTGCCAGCTCACCATTCGGAAACATCATATATTTT. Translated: CASSPFGNIIYF.

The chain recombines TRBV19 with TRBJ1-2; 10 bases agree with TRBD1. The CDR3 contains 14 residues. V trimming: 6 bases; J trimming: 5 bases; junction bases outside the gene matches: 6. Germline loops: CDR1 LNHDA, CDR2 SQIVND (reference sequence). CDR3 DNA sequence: TGTGCCAGTAGGACGGGACAGGGGAGATATGGCTACACCTTC. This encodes CASRTGQGRYGYTF.

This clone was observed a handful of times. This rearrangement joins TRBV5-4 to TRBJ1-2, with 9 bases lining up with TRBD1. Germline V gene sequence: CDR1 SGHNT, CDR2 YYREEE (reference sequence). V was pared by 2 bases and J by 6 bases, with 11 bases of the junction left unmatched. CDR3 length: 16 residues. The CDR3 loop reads CASSLMTGGKRDGYTF. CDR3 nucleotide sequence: TGTGCCAGCAGCTTAATGACAGGGGGTAAACGGGATGGCTACACCTTC.

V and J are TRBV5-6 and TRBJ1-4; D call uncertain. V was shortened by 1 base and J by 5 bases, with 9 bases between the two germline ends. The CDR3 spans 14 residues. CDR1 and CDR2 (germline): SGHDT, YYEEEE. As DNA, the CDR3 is TGTGCCAGCAGCTTGAAGGCGGGGAATGAAAAACTGTTTTTT. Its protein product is CASSLKAGNEKLFF.

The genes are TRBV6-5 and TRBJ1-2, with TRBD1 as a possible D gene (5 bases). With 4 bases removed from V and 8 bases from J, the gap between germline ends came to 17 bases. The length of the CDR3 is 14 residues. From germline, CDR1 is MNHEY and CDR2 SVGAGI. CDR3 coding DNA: TGTGCCAGCAGTTCCTCCGGGCCAGGGTGGGGCTACACCTTC. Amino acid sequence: CASSSSGPGWGYTF.

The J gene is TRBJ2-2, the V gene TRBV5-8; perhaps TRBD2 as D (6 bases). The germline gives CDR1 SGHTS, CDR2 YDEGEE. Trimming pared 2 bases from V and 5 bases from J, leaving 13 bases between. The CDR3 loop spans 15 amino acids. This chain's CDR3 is CASSFLGSGTGELFF. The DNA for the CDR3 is TGTGCCAGCAGCTTTCTCGGGAGCGGGACCGGGGAGCTGTTTTTT.

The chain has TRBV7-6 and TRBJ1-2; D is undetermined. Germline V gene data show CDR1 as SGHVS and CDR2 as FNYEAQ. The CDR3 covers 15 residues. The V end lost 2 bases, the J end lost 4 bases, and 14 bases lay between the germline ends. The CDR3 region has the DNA TGTGCCAGCAGCTTAAATCCCGGGGAGGCCTATGGCTACACCTTC. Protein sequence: CASSLNPGEAYGYTF.

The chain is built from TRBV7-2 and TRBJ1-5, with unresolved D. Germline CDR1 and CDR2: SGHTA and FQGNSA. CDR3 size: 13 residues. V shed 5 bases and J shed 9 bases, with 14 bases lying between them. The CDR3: CASSPPPGWPQHF. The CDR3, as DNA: TGTGCCAGCAGCCCTCCCCCTGGGTGGCCCCAGCATTTT.